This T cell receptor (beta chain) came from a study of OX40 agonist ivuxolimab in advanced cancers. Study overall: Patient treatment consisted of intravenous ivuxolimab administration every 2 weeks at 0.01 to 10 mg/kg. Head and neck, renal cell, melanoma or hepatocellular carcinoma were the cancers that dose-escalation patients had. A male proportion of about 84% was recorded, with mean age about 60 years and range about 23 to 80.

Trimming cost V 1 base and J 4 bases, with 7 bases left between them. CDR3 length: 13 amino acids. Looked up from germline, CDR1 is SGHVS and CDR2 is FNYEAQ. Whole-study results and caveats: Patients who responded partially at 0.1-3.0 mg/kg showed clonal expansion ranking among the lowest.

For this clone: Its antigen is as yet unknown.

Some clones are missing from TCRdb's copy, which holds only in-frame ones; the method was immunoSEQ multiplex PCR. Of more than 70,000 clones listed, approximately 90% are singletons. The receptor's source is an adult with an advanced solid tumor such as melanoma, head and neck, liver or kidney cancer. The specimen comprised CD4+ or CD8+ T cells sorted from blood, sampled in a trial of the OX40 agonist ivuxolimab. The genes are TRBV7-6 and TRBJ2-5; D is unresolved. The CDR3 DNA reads TGTGCCAGCAGCTTAGACCCAAGAGAGACCCAGTACTTC. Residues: CASSLDPRETQYF.